One and the same sample provided the 15 T cell receptor beta chains below, sequenced in a study of blood T cell repertoires in COVID-19. Only in-frame clones appear in the TCRdb table, and some are missing; sequencing was by immunoSEQ multiplex PCR. The sample contains some 150,000 clones, roughly four fifths of which appear only once. Sequences were obtained from peripheral blood. The receptors shown here come from a woman aged 55-69 years with acute or convalescent COVID-19.

The chain has TRBV28 and TRBJ2-7; possibly TRBD1 for D (6 bases). The CDR3 runs 15 residues. V was trimmed by 4 bases and J by 1 base, leaving 14 bases between them. Germline CDR1 is MDHEN and CDR2 is SYDVKM. CDR3 bases: TGTGCCAGCAGTTCGACAGGTTGGGTATCCTACGAGCAGTACTTC. It translates to CASSSTGWVSYEQYF.

The CDR3 loop is CASSLQGIEETQYF. The CDR3 DNA reads TGCGCCAGCAGCTTACAGGGGATTGAAGAGACCCAGTACTTC. The chain is built from TRBV5-1 and TRBJ2-5; 7 bases are shared with TRBD1. CDR1 is SGHRS and CDR2 is YFSETQ in the germline V gene. The length of the CDR3 is 14 residues. The junction had 4 bases not matched to a gene; V was cut back by 2 bases and J by 3 bases. Filled out from reference TRBV5-1 and TRBJ2-5, the complete variable domain reads KAGVTQTPRYLIKTRGQQVTLSCSPISGHRSVSWYQQTPGQGLQFLFEYFSETQRNKGNFPGRFSGRQFSNSRSEMNVSTLELGDSALYLCASSLQGIEETQYFGPGTRLLVL.

The V and J genes are TRBV28 and TRBJ2-3, with 15 bases identical to TRBD2. Trimming took 3 bases from V and 6 from J; bases not matched to a gene: 7. This CDR3 comprises 17 residues. Germline assignment: CDR1 MDHEN and CDR2 SYDVKM. This CDR3 reads CASSFPGLAGGQDTQYF. CDR3 DNA sequence: TGTGCCAGCAGTTTCCCCGGACTAGCGGGAGGGCAGGATACGCAGTATTTT.

The rearrangement uses TRBV5-6 and TRBJ2-4; 9 bases map to TRBD1. Germline loops: CDR1 SGHDT, CDR2 YYEEEE. Losses at the gene ends were 3 bases for V and 2 bases for J; bases not matched to a gene: 9. The CDR3 is 17 residues long. The DNA of the CDR3 is TGTGCCAGCAGCTCAATTAAACAGGGGGCTACCAAAAACATTCAGTACTTC. Translation gives CASSSIKQGATKNIQYF.

This rearrangement joins TRBV7-8 to TRBJ1-5, with no clear D. The CDR3 spans 14 residues. Germline-derived CDR1 and CDR2 are SGHVS and FQNEAQ. V was shortened by 5 bases and J by 5 bases, with 13 bases between the two germline ends. CDR3 sequence: CASSPQRGYQPQHF. The CDR3 bases are TGTGCCAGCAGCCCCCAGAGAGGCTATCAGCCCCAGCATTTT.

The V and J genes are TRBV15 and TRBJ1-5, with D perhaps matching TRBD1 (6 bases). Germline V gene sequence: CDR1 LNHNV, CDR2 YYDKDF (reference sequence). The CDR3 is made up of 13 amino acids. V lost 9 bases and J 4 bases, leaving 13 bases between the germline ends. The CDR3 region has the DNA TGTGCCACGGGAGGGGGGCGGAATCAGCCCCAGCATTTT. It encodes CATGGGRNQPQHF. The whole variable domain, remainder taken from reference TRBV15 and TRBJ1-5, is DAMVIQNPRYQVTQFGKPVTLSCSQTLNHNVMYWYQQKSSQAPKLLFHYYDKDFNNEADTPDNFQSRRPNTSFCFLDIRSPGLGDTAMYLCATGGGRNQPQHFGDGTRLSIL.

The chain employs TRBV2 and TRBJ1-5; 7 positions match TRBD1. Germline V gene lookup returns CDR1 SNHLY and CDR2 FYNNEI. J gave up 4 bases and V 6 bases, and 6 bases lay outside the gene matches. There are 14 residues in the CDR3. CDR3 residues: CASRKTGDNQPQHF. The CDR3 DNA reads as TGTGCCAGCAGAAAAACAGGGGATAATCAGCCCCAGCATTTT.

The chain is built from TRBV6-1 and TRBJ2-3, with 7 bases aligning to TRBD1. The CDR3 loop spans 14 amino acids. Germline V gives CDR1 MNHNS, CDR2 SASEGT. V was pared by 5 bases and J by 2 bases, with 4 bases of the junction left unmatched. CDR3 in DNA: TGTGCCAGCAGTCTGACAGGGCCCACAGATACGCAGTATTTT. This sequence encodes CASSLTGPTDTQYF.

V is TRBV28 and J is TRBJ2-5; TRBD1 aligns across 9 bases. Germline V gene sequence: CDR1 MDHEN, CDR2 SYDVKM. This CDR3 is 15 amino acids long. The trim removed 6 bases at V and 5 bases at J, leaving 10 bases unmatched. The CDR3 is CASRTGGAGRETQYF. For the CDR3, the DNA is TGTGCCAGCAGGACAGGGGGAGCGGGACGGGAGACCCAGTACTTC.

V is TRBV6-5 and J is TRBJ1-2; 8 bases fit TRBD1. Looked up from germline, CDR1 is MNHEY and CDR2 is SVGAGI. CDR3 length: 13 residues. V was clipped by 6 bases and J by 5 bases; unmatched bases: 5. Here the CDR3 DNA reads TGTGCCAGCAGAACAAGGACAGGGTATGGCTACACCTTC. This gives the protein CASRTRTGYGYTF.

Here the CDR3 reads CASSYETGNTEAFF. Written as DNA, the CDR3 is TGTGCCAGCAGTTACGAGACAGGCAACACTGAAGCTTTCTTT. The J gene is TRBJ1-1, the V gene TRBV6-5; the D gene is possibly TRBD1 (6 bases). This CDR3 is 14 amino acids long. Germline-derived CDR1 and CDR2 are MNHEY and SVGAGI. Trimming removed 2 bases from V and 2 bases from J, with 9 bases in between.

The sample holds a few counts of this clone. The chain recombines TRBV19 with TRBJ1-5; no firm D call. The CDR3 length is 15 residues. CDR1 LNHDA and CDR2 SQIVND come from the germline V gene (reference sequence). Trimming shortened V by 7 bases and J by 3 bases, and 16 bases separated the two germline ends. The DNA for the CDR3 is TGTGCCAGTAAGGAGTTTGTGACCGACAATCAGCCCCAGCATTTT. Translation gives CASKEFVTDNQPQHF. The variable domain in full, completed from reference TRBV19 and TRBJ1-5, reads DGGITQSPKYLFRKEGQNVTLSCEQNLNHDAMYWYRQDPGQGLRLIYYSQIVNDFQKGDIAEGYSVSREKKESFPLTVTSAQKNPTAFYLCASKEFVTDNQPQHFGDGTRLSIL.

The chain has TRBV28 and TRBJ2-5; maybe TRBD1 (5 bases). The CDR3 is made up of 14 amino acids. V was shortened by 1 base and J by 0 bases, with 6 bases between the two germline ends. CDR1 is MDHEN, CDR2 SYDVKM, per germline. CDR3 sequence: CASSLLTDQETQYF. The CDR3 DNA reads as TGTGCCAGCAGTTTATTGACAGACCAAGAGACCCAGTACTTC.

V is TRBV28 and J is TRBJ1-3; D is perhaps TRBD1 (5 bases). Between the trimmed V and J ends, which lost 6 bases and 2 bases, there was a span of 11 bases. Looked up from germline, CDR1 is MDHEN and CDR2 is SYDVKM. The CDR3 length is 14 residues. CDR3 DNA sequence: TGTGCCAGCAGGGGGCGTCTAGCTGGAAACACCATATATTTT. It codes for CASRGRLAGNTIYF.

This rearrangement joins TRBV4-1 to TRBJ1-1; no definite D call. V lost 1 base and J 10 bases, leaving 10 bases between the germline ends. Germline CDR1 is MGHRA and CDR2 is YSYEKL. The CDR3 length is 12 residues. The chain's CDR3 is CASSQGGLGAFF. CDR3 in DNA: TGCGCCAGCAGCCAAGGAGGGTTGGGAGCTTTCTTT.